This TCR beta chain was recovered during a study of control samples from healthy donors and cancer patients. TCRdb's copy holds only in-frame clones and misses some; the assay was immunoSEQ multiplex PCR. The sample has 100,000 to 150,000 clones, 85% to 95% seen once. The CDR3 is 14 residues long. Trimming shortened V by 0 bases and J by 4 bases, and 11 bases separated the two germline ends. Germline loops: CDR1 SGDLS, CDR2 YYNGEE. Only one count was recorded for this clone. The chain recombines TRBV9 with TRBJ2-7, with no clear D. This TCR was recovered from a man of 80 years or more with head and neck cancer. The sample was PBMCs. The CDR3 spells CASSVGAAEYEQYF. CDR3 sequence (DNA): TGTGCCAGCAGCGTAGGAGCCGCCGAATACGAGCAGTACTTC. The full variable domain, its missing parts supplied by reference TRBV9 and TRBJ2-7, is DSGVTQTPKHLITATGQRVTLRCSPRSGDLSVYWYQQSLDQGLQFLIQYYNGEERAKGNILERFSAQQFPDLHSELNLSSLELGDSALYFCASSVGAAEYEQYFGPGTRLTVT.